A single sample gave rise to the 27 T cell receptor beta chains below, sequenced in a study of beta chain features in type 1 diabetes. Findings of the study overall: The study found moderately but significantly shorter TCRB CDR3s in all four CD4+ subsets of Type 1 diabetes patients.

Expressed TCRB transcripts got sequenced, as all isolated RNA was reverse transcribed. Method: immunoSEQ multiplex PCR; TCRdb's copy keeps in-frame clones and lacks some. This table holds some 290,000 clones, approximately 14% found once. Their antigen targets remain unknown. Sequencing used naive CD4+ T cells from blood. The receptors were sampled from a man between 25 and 39 years old with type 1 diabetes.

This clone was seen a few times. V and J are TRBV7-9 and TRBJ1-5, with TRBD1 matching over 8 bases. The CDR3 covers 15 residues. V trimming: 4 bases; J trimming: 2 bases; junction bases outside the gene matches: 4. The germline CDR1 and CDR2 sequences are SEHNR and FQNEAQ (reference sequence). The CDR3 reads CASSSSGGRNQPQHF. CDR3 bases: TGTGCCAGCAGCTCCTCAGGGGGCCGCAATCAGCCCCAGCATTTT.

The J gene is TRBJ2-1, the V gene TRBV7-2; 11 bases are shared with TRBD2. V was pared by 5 bases and J by 5 bases, with 5 bases of the junction left unmatched. The germline CDR1 and CDR2 sequences are SGHTA and FQGNSA. The CDR3 extends over 15 amino acids. Here the CDR3 reads CASSKGLAVNNEQFF. The DNA of the CDR3 is TGTGCCAGCAGCAAGGGACTAGCGGTAAACAATGAGCAGTTCTTC.

This clone was found a few times. The chain employs TRBV7-3 and TRBJ2-3; the match to TRBD2 covers 9 bases. In germline, CDR1 is SGHTA, CDR2 FQGTGA. V was clipped by 3 bases and J by 1 base; unmatched bases: 2. The CDR3 is made up of 15 amino acids. CDR3 coding DNA: TGTGCCAGCAGCTTCATAGCGGGAGGCACAGATACGCAGTATTTT. Translation: CASSFIAGGTDTQYF.

The chain employs TRBV28 and TRBJ2-5; D possibly corresponds to TRBD2 (6 bases). CDR3 length: 13 residues. V was pared by 8 bases and J by 5 bases, with 15 bases between. Germline CDR1 reads MDHEN; CDR2 reads SYDVKM. CDR3 coding DNA: TGTGCCAGCTCCACCGGGAGCCTGGAGACCCAGTACTTC. Translating it yields CASSTGSLETQYF.

The chain employs TRBV6-6 and TRBJ2-7, with a tentative D call TRBD2 (6 bases). V lost 7 bases and J lost 2, with 21 bases in between. The CDR3 is 16 residues long. Germline CDR1 is MNHNY and CDR2 is SVGAGI (reference sequence). The CDR3 here is CASISHPGLSPYEQYF. DNA for the CDR3: TGTGCCAGCATTTCCCATCCGGGACTCTCTCCCTACGAGCAGTACTTC.

This clone was picked up a small number of times. The gene calls are TRBV9 and TRBJ1-4; TRBD1 is a possible D gene (6 bases). Trimming shortened V by 6 bases and J by 3 bases, and 15 bases separated the two germline ends. The length of the CDR3 is 15 residues. The germline V gene has CDR1 SGDLS and CDR2 YYNGEE. The CDR3 sequence is CASTPFQGSNEKLFF. CDR3 nucleotides: TGTGCCAGCACGCCGTTCCAGGGGTCTAATGAAAAACTGTTTTTT.

The gene calls are TRBV5-1 and TRBJ2-5, with unresolved D. The V end was cut by 0 bases, the J end by 5 bases, with 8 bases between. Germline V gene data show CDR1 as SGHRS and CDR2 as YFSETQ. There are 13 residues in the CDR3. CDR3 protein: CASSLALGETQYF. The CDR3 DNA reads TGCGCCAGCAGCTTGGCCCTCGGTGAGACCCAGTACTTC.

The V call is TRBV5-4, the J call TRBJ2-1, with 7 bases lining up with TRBD1. CDR1 and CDR2 (germline): SGHNT, YYREEE (reference sequence). This CDR3 region has 14 residues. Trimming at V came to 2 bases and at J to 7 bases, leaving 6 bases not matched to a gene. The CDR3 loop reads CASSFRDSGNEQFF. CDR3 DNA sequence: TGTGCCAGCAGCTTCCGGGACAGCGGAAATGAGCAGTTCTTC.

In its sample, this clone was seen a few times. The chain uses TRBV25-1 and TRBJ2-5; TRBD2 matches 9 bases. V lost 6 bases and J lost 5; bases outside the gene matches: 7. Germline CDR1 is MGHDK and CDR2 is SYGVNS. The CDR3 spans 14 residues. CDR3 sequence: CASSLAGVRETQYF. The CDR3 region has the DNA TGTGCCAGCAGCTTAGCGGGAGTAAGGGAGACCCAGTACTTC.

J is TRBJ2-5 and V is TRBV9, with a tentative D call TRBD1 (6 bases). Germline V gives CDR1 SGDLS, CDR2 YYNGEE. V lost 0 bases to trimming and J lost 5 bases, with 20 bases between them. This CDR3 is built from 17 residues. CDR3 loop: CASSVDRGTPKVETQYF. In nucleotides, the CDR3 is TGTGCCAGCAGCGTAGATCGTGGGACACCAAAGGTGGAGACCCAGTACTTC.

The rearrangement uses TRBV6-5 and TRBJ2-7; 9 bases are a match to TRBD1. Germline assignment: CDR1 MNHEY and CDR2 SVGAGI. Trimming removed 4 bases from V and 4 bases from J; junction bases left unmatched: 5. CDR3 length equals 14 residues. For the CDR3, the DNA is TGTGCCAGCAGTTCGGACAGGGGACTGTACGAGCAGTACTTC. This encodes CASSSDRGLYEQYF.

This chain joins TRBV6-1 and TRBJ2-3; D is undetermined. The germline V and J ends were trimmed by 4 bases and 3 bases, with 5 bases remaining between them. The CDR3 loop spans 12 amino acids. Germline values: CDR1 MNHNS, CDR2 SASEGT. CDR3 in DNA: TGTGCCAGCAGTGTGCGGACAGATACGCAGTATTTT. Its protein is CASSVRTDTQYF.

V is TRBV5-4 and J is TRBJ1-1; possibly TRBD1 for D (6 bases). V was shortened by 4 bases and J by 1 base, with 11 bases between the two germline ends. Germline values: CDR1 SGHNT, CDR2 YYREEE (reference sequence). This CDR3 has 14 amino acids. The CDR3 nucleotides read TGTGCCAGCAGCGATACAGGGTGGAACACTGAAGCTTTCTTT. It encodes CASSDTGWNTEAFF.

The J gene is TRBJ2-1, the V gene TRBV2; 12 bases are a match to TRBD2. CDR1 SNHLY and CDR2 FYNNEI come from the germline V gene. J was trimmed by 6 bases and V by 1 base; bases with no gene match: 4. This CDR3 comprises 16 residues. As DNA, the CDR3 is TGTGCCAGCAGTGAAGGAACTAGCGGGAGGATCAATGAGCAGTTCTTC. Translated, it gives CASSEGTSGRINEQFF.

The gene calls are TRBV5-4 and TRBJ1-1; 8 nucleotides align to TRBD1. The CDR3 contains 15 residues. The ends lost 3 bases at V and 3 bases at J; junction bases unmatched: 7. Per germline, CDR1 SGHNT and CDR2 YYREEE (reference sequence). The CDR3 nucleotides read TGTGCCAGCAGCTCTACTCAGGGGGCGTACACTGAAGCTTTCTTT. Translation gives CASSSTQGAYTEAFF.

The rearrangement joins TRBV10-3 to TRBJ2-1, with 11 positions matching TRBD2. This CDR3 is 14 amino acids long. Germline CDR1 reads ENHRY; CDR2 reads SYGVKD. The V gene end was trimmed by 10 bases and the J gene end by 4 bases; junction bases not matched to a gene: 6. CDR3 coding DNA: TGTGCCACTTGGACTAGCGGGCTGTACAATGAGCAGTTCTTC. Its protein product is CATWTSGLYNEQFF.

In its sample, this clone was seen a few times. The chain has TRBV5-1 and TRBJ2-3; the match to TRBD2 covers 8 bases. Trimming removed 1 base from V and 0 bases from J; junction bases left unmatched: 4. This CDR3 spans 16 amino acids. Germline assignment: CDR1 SGHRS and CDR2 YFSETQ. The CDR3: CASSLYWTSSTDTQYF. In nucleotides, the CDR3 is TGCGCCAGCAGCTTGTACTGGACTAGCAGCACAGATACGCAGTATTTT.

This clone was counted only a few times. The V call is TRBV28, the J call TRBJ2-1; 10 nucleotides match TRBD1. The CDR3 has 16 amino acids. Germline V gives CDR1 MDHEN, CDR2 SYDVKM. Trimming at V came to 7 bases and at J to 5 bases, leaving 11 bases not matched to a gene. As DNA, the CDR3 is TGTGCCAGCACTCAACCGGGACAGGGGACTGACAATGAGCAGTTCTTC. Its protein product is CASTQPGQGTDNEQFF.

V gene TRBV7-2 combines with J gene TRBJ2-5; perhaps TRBD2 as D (6 bases). The V gene lost 3 bases and the J gene lost 5 bases, with 13 bases spanning the gap. Germline CDR1 is SGHTA and CDR2 is FQGNSA. The CDR3 length is 14 residues. CDR3 region: CASSLRGGRETQYF. CDR3 nucleotide sequence: TGTGCCAGCAGCTTGCGGGGAGGCAGGGAGACCCAGTACTTC.

This clone came up a few times. This rearrangement joins TRBV5-4 to TRBJ2-5, with 7 bases matching TRBD2. V shed 4 bases, J shed 3 bases, and the junction held 6 bases outside the gene matches. The CDR3 contains 14 residues. Germline assignment: CDR1 SGHNT and CDR2 YYREEE (reference sequence). CDR3 DNA: TGTGCCAGCAGCCAGCGGGACCGCAAAGAGACCCAGTACTTC. Translating it yields CASSQRDRKETQYF.

This clone was seen a handful of times. This chain joins TRBV13 and TRBJ2-5; no firm D call. The CDR3 loop spans 13 amino acids. Trimming left V 2 bases short and J 5 bases short, with 9 bases between. Germline CDR1 PRHDT, CDR2 FYEKMQ (reference sequence). The CDR3 region is CASSLQARETQYF. CDR3 nucleotides: TGTGCCAGCAGCTTACAGGCCAGGGAGACCCAGTACTTC.

The chain has TRBV6-6 and TRBJ2-6, with D perhaps TRBD1 (6 bases). With 6 bases removed from V and 4 bases from J, the gap between germline ends came to 13 bases. This CDR3 is built from 15 residues. Looked up from germline, CDR1 is MNHNY and CDR2 is SVGAGI (reference sequence). CDR3 residues: CASSQQGAGANVLTF. CDR3 nucleotides: TGTGCCAGCAGCCAACAGGGAGCAGGGGCCAACGTCCTGACTTTC.

This chain links TRBV30 with TRBJ1-5; D gene unclear. Trimming removed 1 base at V and 7 bases at J, with 11 bases between. The CDR3 has 13 amino acids. Germline CDR1 is GTSNPN and CDR2 is SVGIG (reference sequence). DNA for the CDR3: TGTGCCTGGAGTGCGAGGGCTCAGCAGCCCCAGCATTTT. Its translation: CAWSARAQQPQHF.

The V and J genes are TRBV11-1 and TRBJ2-5; D remains unclear. The V end lost 1 base, the J end lost 4 bases, and 7 bases lay between the germline ends. Looked up from germline, CDR1 is SGHAT and CDR2 is FQDESV (reference sequence). The CDR3 is made up of 13 amino acids. The CDR3 is CASSLGGIETQYF. The CDR3 DNA reads TGTGCCAGCAGCTTAGGCGGAATAGAGACCCAGTACTTC.

This chain uses TRBV5-1 with TRBJ2-3; 11 nucleotides line up with TRBD2. This CDR3 region has 17 residues. Trimming at V came to 0 bases and at J to 1 base, leaving 4 bases not matched to a gene. Per the germline V gene, CDR1 is SGHRS and CDR2 is YFSETQ. CDR3 amino acids: CASSLGLAGYGTDTQYF. For the CDR3, the DNA is TGCGCCAGCAGCTTGGGACTAGCGGGATACGGCACAGATACGCAGTATTTT.

The J gene is TRBJ2-5, the V gene TRBV7-9; 10 nucleotides agree with TRBD2. The trim removed 5 bases at V and 2 bases at J, leaving 11 bases unmatched. CDR1 and CDR2 (germline): SEHNR, FQNEAQ (reference sequence). This CDR3 has 17 residues. CDR3 residues: CASSPWGTSGKQETQYF. The DNA of the CDR3 is TGTGCCAGCAGCCCCTGGGGTACTAGCGGGAAACAAGAGACCCAGTACTTC. Full variable domain (remainder filled in from reference TRBV7-9 and TRBJ2-5): DTGVSQNPRHKITKRGQNVTFRCDPISEHNRLYWYRQTLGQGPEFLTYFQNEAQLEKSRLLSDRFSAERPKGSFSTLEIQRTEQGDSAMYLCASSPWGTSGKQETQYFGPGTRLLVL.

This clone has only a few counts. The CDR3 reads CASSGTSGRVADTQYF. Written as DNA, the CDR3 is TGTGCCAGCAGCGGGACTAGCGGGAGGGTCGCAGATACGCAGTATTTT. The rearrangement links TRBV9 to TRBJ2-3, with 15 bases matching TRBD2. The CDR3 totals 16 residues. CDR1 is SGDLS, CDR2 YYNGEE, per germline. Trimming removed 3 bases from V and 4 bases from J; junction bases left unmatched: 3. Drawing the rest from reference TRBV9 and TRBJ2-3, the complete variable domain is DSGVTQTPKHLITATGQRVTLRCSPRSGDLSVYWYQQSLDQGLQFLIQYYNGEERAKGNILERFSAQQFPDLHSELNLSSLELGDSALYFCASSGTSGRVADTQYFGPGTRLTVL.